Presented here are 20 T cell receptor beta chains from one specimen sequenced in a study of T cell changes during pregnancy in multiple sclerosis. The table came from immunoSEQ multiplex PCR; TCRdb's copy has only in-frame clones and leaves some out. The sample shows around 29,000 clones, around nine tenths of them seen only once. The sample consisted of CD4+ T cells from peripheral blood mononuclear cells, taken in the first trimester of pregnancy. The receptors were gathered from a female donor with multiple sclerosis, enrolled in a pregnancy study.

The chain recombines TRBV5-1 with TRBJ2-5; D is perhaps TRBD1 (6 bases). The CDR3 is 17 amino acids. Germline V gene sequence: CDR1 SGHRS, CDR2 YFSETQ. Between the trimmed V and J ends, which lost 0 bases and 4 bases, there was a span of 19 bases. CDR3 bases: TGCGCCAGCAGCTTGGGGGCAACGACAGGAATGGGAGAGACCCAGTACTTC. Residues: CASSLGATTGMGETQYF.

This clone was picked up a small number of times. V usage is TRBV6-5 and J usage is TRBJ1-1; 9 nucleotides agree with TRBD1. Germline V gives CDR1 MNHEY, CDR2 SVGAGI. CDR3 length: 14 amino acids. V lost 4 bases to trimming and J lost 4 bases; unmatched junction nucleotides: 4. The CDR3 nucleotides are TGTGCCAGCAGTTTACACAGGGGGCCCACTGAAGCTTTCTTT. Protein product: CASSLHRGPTEAFF.

The CDR3 nucleotides read TGTGCCAGCAGCTTAGGAGTCTACAGGGTGTACGAGCAGTACTTC. Protein product: CASSLGVYRVYEQYF. V usage is TRBV11-2 and J usage is TRBJ2-7, with D tentatively TRBD1 (6 bases). V was pared by 1 base and J by 4 bases, with 14 bases between. The CDR3 runs to 15 residues. Per germline, CDR1 SGHAT and CDR2 FQNNGV.

The gene calls are TRBV5-6 and TRBJ2-3, with D uncertain. CDR3 size: 12 residues. V lost 0 bases and J 3 bases, leaving 2 bases between the germline ends. CDR1 is SGHDT, CDR2 YYEEEE, per germline. This CDR3 is CASSLATDTQYF. The CDR3 DNA sequence: TGTGCCAGCAGCTTGGCGACAGATACGCAGTATTTT.

J is TRBJ2-7 and V is TRBV15; D remains unclear. Trimming took 0 bases from V and 3 from J, leaving 6 bases between them. The CDR3 sequence is 13 residues long. Germline assignment: CDR1 LNHNV and CDR2 YYDKDF (reference sequence). The CDR3 is CATSREVYYEQYF. The CDR3 region has the DNA TGTGCCACCAGCAGAGAGGTCTACTACGAGCAGTACTTC.

This clone was observed once. The V call is TRBV28, the J call TRBJ1-1; D is ambiguous. V lost 7 bases, J lost 9 bases, and 15 bases lay in between. CDR3 size: 12 residues. Germline lookup yields CDR1 MDHEN and CDR2 SYDVKM. CDR3 sequence reads: CASTFSEEKAFF. DNA for the CDR3: TGTGCCAGCACCTTCTCCGAGGAGAAAGCTTTCTTT.

The genes are TRBV15 and TRBJ1-4; D remains unclear. The CDR3 loop spans 15 amino acids. In germline, CDR1 is LNHNV, CDR2 YYDKDF (reference sequence). Trimming took 8 bases from V and 1 from J, leaving 14 bases between them. The CDR3 coding sequence is TGTGCCACCTCAAATTTCGGGGTAACTAATGAAAAACTGTTTTTT. Translating it yields CATSNFGVTNEKLFF.

The chain couples TRBV27 to TRBJ2-1; 7 bases are shared with TRBD2. The V segment lost 5 bases and the J segment 2 bases; nucleotides outside the gene matches: 18. Germline values: CDR1 MNHEY, CDR2 SMNVEV (reference sequence). CDR3 length: 19 amino acids. CDR3 region: CASSPRGAGVPPPYNEQFF. CDR3 DNA sequence: TGTGCCAGCAGTCCTCGGGGCGCGGGGGTCCCGCCCCCCTACAATGAGCAGTTCTTC.

The chain is built from TRBV7-3 and TRBJ2-5; D is uncertain. V gave up 3 bases and J gave up 5 bases, with 10 bases separating them. Germline V lookup: CDR1 SGHTA, CDR2 FQGTGA. The CDR3 runs to 13 residues. This CDR3 reads CASSFGSGETQYF. The CDR3 DNA follows: TGTGCCAGCAGCTTTGGGTCCGGGGAGACCCAGTACTTC.

This rearrangement joins TRBV7-2 to TRBJ2-7; 12 bases are shared with TRBD1. This CDR3 has 15 amino acids. The V and J ends lost 3 bases and 5 bases, in that order; junction bases with no gene match: 5. The germline gives CDR1 SGHTA, CDR2 FQGNSA. The CDR3 DNA reads as TGTGCCAGCAGCTTCTTGGGACAGGGGGCCCACGAGCAGTACTTC. Amino acids: CASSFLGQGAHEQYF.

The chain uses TRBV5-1 and TRBJ2-5, with 10 bases that match TRBD2. The V gene's germline CDR1 is SGHRS and CDR2 YFSETQ. The CDR3 sequence is 14 residues long. The trim removed 7 bases at V and 5 bases at J, leaving 8 bases unmatched. The chain's CDR3 is CASGLAGGLETQYF. In DNA form, the CDR3 reads TGCGCCAGCGGGTTAGCGGGGGGACTGGAGACCCAGTACTTC.

This sequence joins TRBV18 and TRBJ1-2, with D unclear. Germline V CDR1 and CDR2: KGHSH, LQKENI. The CDR3 extends over 14 amino acids. With 3 bases removed from V and 5 bases from J, the gap between germline ends came to 13 bases. CDR3 coding DNA: TGTGCCAGCTCACCCGGGGTAGGGATATATGGCTACACCTTC. Translating gives CASSPGVGIYGYTF.

The chain recombines TRBV2 with TRBJ1-2; D is perhaps TRBD1 (6 bases). V lost 7 bases to trimming and J lost 6 bases, with 12 bases between them. Germline V gene sequence: CDR1 SNHLY, CDR2 FYNNEI. The CDR3 has 12 amino acids. The chain's CDR3 is CASTQGLDGYTF. For the CDR3, the DNA is TGTGCCAGCACCCAGGGGTTAGATGGCTACACCTTC.

Here the CDR3 reads CASSYSGDEKLFF. The CDR3 coding sequence is TGTGCCAGCAGTTACTCAGGGGATGAAAAACTGTTTTTT. The rearrangement uses TRBV6-6 and TRBJ1-4; possible D gene TRBD1, 5 bases. Germline assignment: CDR1 MNHNY and CDR2 SVGAGI (reference sequence). The CDR3 spans 13 residues. V lost 0 bases and J lost 6, with 5 bases in between.

The chain carries TRBV5-1 and TRBJ2-3, with 7 bases matching TRBD1. Germline CDR1 is SGHRS and CDR2 is YFSETQ. Trimming at V came to 6 bases and at J to 7 bases, leaving 8 bases not matched to a gene. This CDR3 spans 13 amino acids. The CDR3 sequence is CASKKDRTHTQYF. CDR3 DNA sequence: TGCGCCAGCAAGAAGGACAGGACACATACGCAGTATTTT.

V gene TRBV6-1 combines with J gene TRBJ2-3, with 9 bases lining up with TRBD2. Looked up from germline, CDR1 is MNHNS and CDR2 is SASEGT. CDR3 length: 15 amino acids. With V trimmed by 10 bases and J by 3 bases, 11 bases remained unmatched. In nucleotides, the CDR3 is TGTGCCACCAACCCACCTAGCGGGGTTACAGATACGCAGTATTTT. Encoded protein: CATNPPSGVTDTQYF.

The rearrangement joins TRBV18 to TRBJ1-2; TRBD1 matches 11 bases. The CDR3 has 15 amino acids. The ends lost 4 bases at V and 4 bases at J; junction bases unmatched: 5. Germline V CDR1 and CDR2: KGHSH, LQKENI. The CDR3 sequence is CASSRGQGAGYGYTF. The DNA for the CDR3 is TGTGCCAGCTCACGCGGACAGGGGGCCGGCTATGGCTACACCTTC.

The chain recombines TRBV10-1 with TRBJ2-7, with TRBD2 matching over 16 bases. The CDR3 has 19 residues. V was pared by 11 bases and J by 1 base, with 17 bases of the junction left unmatched. CDR1 is WNHNN, CDR2 SYGVQD, per germline (reference sequence). The CDR3 protein is CAPLSPGLAGGNLSYEQYF. As DNA, the CDR3 is TGCGCCCCGTTATCTCCGGGACTAGCGGGGGGGAATTTATCCTACGAGCAGTACTTC.

This chain links TRBV6-5 with TRBJ1-1; 7 bases line up with TRBD1. V gave up 6 bases and J gave up 4 bases; unmatched junction bases: 5. CDR3 length: 13 residues. Looked up from germline, CDR1 is MNHEY and CDR2 is SVGAGI. The CDR3 loop is CASSTGQLTEAFF. CDR3 coding DNA: TGTGCCAGCAGCACGGGACAGCTCACTGAAGCTTTCTTT.

The chain recombines TRBV5-1 with TRBJ1-6; 8 bases align to TRBD1. Germline trimming cut 2 bases from V and 5 bases from J; bases unmatched to any gene: 3. The germline gives CDR1 SGHRS, CDR2 YFSETQ. This CDR3 is 15 amino acids long. DNA of the CDR3: TGCGCCAGCAGCTTTTCAGGGGGCAATAATTCACCCCTCCACTTT. Its translation: CASSFSGGNNSPLHF.